Below, 20 T cell receptor beta chains from the same sample are listed, as sequenced in a study of preoperative IRX-2 immunotherapy in early breast cancer. Treatment described: preoperative locoregional IRX-2 cytokine immunotherapy. Only in-frame clones appear in the TCRdb table, and some are missing; sequencing was by immunoSEQ multiplex PCR. The sample has about 32,000 clones, roughly 87% seen once. The specimen was lymph node tissue, collected from a patient treated with IRX-2 immunotherapy. The receptors stem from a human donor with breast cancer.

This clone was seen more than once but under ten times. The chain combines TRBV11-3 with TRBJ1-2; no clear D. The germline CDR1 and CDR2 sequences are SGHNT and YENEEA. The CDR3 has 16 amino acids. Trimming shortened V by 5 bases and J by 8 bases, and 24 bases separated the two germline ends. CDR3 nucleotides: TGTGCCAGCAGCAAGGATGGTTTTACCCCCTCTAGAGGCTACACCTTC. As protein: CASSKDGFTPSRGYTF.

The chain is built from TRBV18 and TRBJ1-2; D might be TRBD1 (5 bases). V shed 6 bases and J shed 3 bases, with 14 bases lying between them. The CDR3 spans 14 residues. CDR1 and CDR2 from the germline V gene are KGHSH and LQKENI. The CDR3 is CASSLAGGDYGYTF. The CDR3 bases are TGTGCCAGCTCCCTGGCCGGGGGAGACTATGGCTACACCTTC.

The J gene is TRBJ2-7, the V gene TRBV10-3; a possible D gene is TRBD2 (6 bases). Looked up from germline, CDR1 is ENHRY and CDR2 is SYGVKD. V lost 0 bases and J lost 1, with 7 bases in between. The CDR3 sequence is 14 residues long. The CDR3 DNA is TGTGCCATCAGTGAGTCAGGAGGGTCCTACGAGCAGTACTTC. Translation gives CAISESGGSYEQYF.

The V and J genes are TRBV28 and TRBJ1-1; tentatively, D is TRBD1 (6 bases). Germline V gene data show CDR1 as MDHEN and CDR2 as SYDVKM. The CDR3 contains 14 residues. Trimming left V 3 bases short and J 4 bases short, with 12 bases between. CDR3 amino acids: CASSFPGQFTEAFF. CDR3 bases: TGTGCCAGCAGTTTTCCCGGACAGTTCACTGAAGCTTTCTTT.

The chain recombines TRBV19 with TRBJ2-2; 7 nucleotides line up with TRBD1. The J segment lost 5 bases and the V segment lost 1 base, leaving 7 bases of the junction unmatched. CDR3 size: 16 residues. The V gene's germline CDR1 is LNHDA and CDR2 SQIVND (reference sequence). The CDR3 protein is CASSIVKGAGTGELFF. For the CDR3, the DNA is TGTGCCAGTAGTATAGTAAAGGGGGCAGGGACCGGGGAGCTGTTTTTT.

This chain links TRBV5-1 with TRBJ2-2, with unresolved D. The CDR3 totals 16 residues. In germline, CDR1 is SGHRS, CDR2 YFSETQ. With 2 bases removed from V and 8 bases from J, the gap between germline ends came to 19 bases. The CDR3 sequence is CASSFVLGRLTGELFF. The CDR3 region has the DNA TGCGCCAGCAGCTTCGTTTTGGGCCGACTTACAGGGGAGCTGTTTTTT.

This chain links TRBV18 with TRBJ1-5, with 9 bases matching TRBD1. The CDR3 has 15 residues. J was trimmed by 2 bases and V by 3 bases; bases with no gene match: 2. Per germline, CDR1 KGHSH and CDR2 LQKENI. This CDR3 reads CASSPRTGGNQPQHF. The CDR3 DNA sequence: TGTGCCAGCTCACCGAGGACAGGGGGCAATCAGCCCCAGCATTTT.

V usage is TRBV28 and J usage is TRBJ1-4; the D is unclear. This CDR3 contains 14 residues. V was clipped by 3 bases and J by 3 bases, with 8 bases between them. Germline lookup yields CDR1 MDHEN and CDR2 SYDVKM. CDR3 residues: CASSLADPNEKLFF. The DNA for the CDR3 is TGTGCCAGCAGTTTGGCAGACCCTAATGAAAAACTGTTTTTT.

This clone was detected only a few times. V gene TRBV6-8 combines with J gene TRBJ1-5; D is undetermined. Trimming removed 2 bases from V and 2 bases from J, with 10 bases in between. The CDR3 spans 15 residues. CDR1 is MNHGY and CDR2 is SAAAGT in the germline V gene. CDR3 loop: CASSYVEAGNQPQHF. The CDR3 coding sequence is TGTGCCAGCAGTTACGTGGAGGCCGGCAATCAGCCCCAGCATTTT.

This clone was picked up one time. The chain has TRBV18 and TRBJ2-3; D tentatively reads TRBD1 or TRBD2 (5 bases each). The CDR3 extends over 15 amino acids. V dropped 3 bases and J dropped 0 bases, with 10 bases sitting between them. CDR1 and CDR2 (germline): KGHSH, LQKENI. CDR3 sequence: CASSPPGRSTDTQYF. The CDR3 DNA is TGTGCCAGCTCACCCCCGGGACGGAGCACAGATACGCAGTATTTT.

The chain employs TRBV6-4 and TRBJ2-7; no definite D call. Germline V lookup: CDR1 MRHNA, CDR2 SNTAGT. CDR3 length: 11 amino acids. Trimming removed 10 bases at V and 3 bases at J, with 10 bases between. The DNA for the CDR3 is TGTGCCATCAGGAGTGGCTACGAGCAGTACTTC. Protein: CAIRSGYEQYF.

The CDR3 region is CASREGDPGNTIYF. The DNA of the CDR3 is TGTGCCAGCCGTGAGGGGGACCCTGGAAACACCATATATTTT. The rearrangement uses TRBV6-8 and TRBJ1-3; D possibly corresponds to TRBD1 (6 bases). The CDR3 is 14 amino acids. CDR1 is MNHGY, CDR2 SAAAGT, per germline. Trimming stripped 8 bases from V and 2 bases from J, with 13 bases between.

This sequence joins TRBV29-1 and TRBJ2-3; the D call may be TRBD1 or TRBD2 (7 bases each). Germline CDR1 SQVTM, CDR2 ANQGSEA. This CDR3 is built from 15 residues. Trimming left V 5 bases short and J 2 bases short, with 17 bases between. The CDR3 loop is CSVTPQGRVTDTQYF. The CDR3 nucleotides are TGCAGCGTTACCCCACAGGGGAGGGTCACAGATACGCAGTATTTT.

This clone was counted a single time. This chain joins TRBV19 and TRBJ1-2; TRBD1 is a possible D gene (5 bases). From germline, CDR1 is LNHDA and CDR2 SQIVND (reference sequence). The V end was cut by 6 bases, the J end by 8 bases, with 19 bases between. CDR3 length equals 14 residues. CDR3 in DNA: TGTGCCAGTAGCGGGGGTGCCCGGGTAGGAGGCTACACCTTC. Translation gives CASSGGARVGGYTF.

This chain connects TRBV19 to TRBJ2-7; TRBD1 matches 7 bases. The V gene's germline CDR1 is LNHDA and CDR2 SQIVND (reference sequence). V shed 5 bases, J shed 3 bases, and the junction held 7 bases outside the gene matches. The CDR3 is made up of 14 amino acids. The chain's CDR3 is CASSSTGAFYEQYF. CDR3 in DNA: TGTGCCAGTAGTTCCACAGGGGCGTTCTACGAGCAGTACTTC.

This clone was observed a handful of times. The V call is TRBV18, the J call TRBJ2-2; possible D gene TRBD2, 6 bases. CDR1 and CDR2 from the germline V gene are KGHSH and LQKENI. V was pared by 3 bases and J by 2 bases, with 19 bases between. This CDR3 comprises 18 residues. CDR3 in DNA: TGTGCCAGCTCACCTCAACGACTAGGGCGGGGAAACACCGGGGAGCTGTTTTTT. It encodes CASSPQRLGRGNTGELFF.

This clone has only a few counts. This chain's CDR3 is CASSYPNPRGLGTIYF. CDR3 coding DNA: TGTGCCAGCAGTTACCCGAACCCAAGAGGCCTCGGGACCATATATTTT. The J gene is TRBJ1-3, the V gene TRBV6-8; unclear D gene. CDR1 and CDR2 from the germline V gene are MNHGY and SAAAGT. CDR3 length: 16 amino acids. The germline V and J ends were trimmed by 2 bases and 10 bases, with 21 bases remaining between them.

V gene TRBV19 combines with J gene TRBJ2-5, with TRBD2 as a possible D gene (5 bases). The CDR3 has 13 amino acids. The V gene's germline CDR1 is LNHDA and CDR2 SQIVND (reference sequence). The V end was cut by 7 bases, the J end by 2 bases, with 11 bases between. CDR3: CASTQSGQETQYF. CDR3 sequence (DNA): TGTGCCAGTACTCAATCGGGGCAAGAGACCCAGTACTTC.

This chain connects TRBV6-8 to TRBJ2-1; 8 bases are a match to TRBD2. V was clipped by 6 bases and J by 7 bases; unmatched bases: 11. Germline CDR1 and CDR2: MNHGY and SAAAGT. The CDR3 has 15 amino acids. CDR3 coding DNA: TGTGCCAGCAGGGGAGCGGGAGTCGGCAAGAATGAGCAGTTCTTC. It translates to CASRGAGVGKNEQFF.

This clone was counted a single time. The chain recombines TRBV14 with TRBJ2-7; the D is unclear. The V gene's germline CDR1 is SGHDN and CDR2 FVKESK. Between the trimmed V and J ends, which lost 1 base and 3 bases, there was a span of 4 bases. This CDR3 is built from 12 residues. The CDR3 here is CASSQVGYEQYF. The CDR3 nucleotides are TGTGCCAGCAGCCAAGTGGGCTACGAGCAGTACTTC.